The 20 T cell receptor beta chains listed next were all sequenced from one sample in a study of shared clonotypes between healthy human individuals. Profiled with immunoSEQ multiplex PCR; TCRdb holds only in-frame clones, not every one. The table records over 1.5 million clones, 95% to 99% of them present only once. The sequenced sample was naive CD4+ T cells sorted from blood. Subset meaning: CD45RA+ positively selected. These TCRs come from a man aged 30 to 45 in good health.

A remark on this clone: The DNA is omitted, as the CDR3 cannot be located on it reliably, and the CDR3 follows TCRdb's listing. The J gene is TRBJ1-3, the V gene TRBV9. 12 amino acids form the CDR3, both terminal residues included. Germline values: CDR1 SGDLS, CDR2 YYNGEE. CDR3 sequence: CASSTSENTIYF.

The CDR3 region has the DNA TGCGCCAGCAGCTTGTTAGAGACAGGGGGCCCCGGGGAGCTGTTTTTT. This sequence encodes CASSLLETGGPGELFF. The V gene is TRBV5-1, the J gene TRBJ2-2; 10 positions match TRBD1. Germline CDR1 and CDR2: SGHRS and YFSETQ. V dropped 1 base and J dropped 6; count of bases not matched to a gene: 6. The CDR3 has 16 amino acids.

This chain uses TRBV18 with TRBJ2-1; 9 bases are shared with TRBD2. Trimming removed 1 base from V and 7 bases from J; junction bases left unmatched: 8. Germline V gene sequence: CDR1 KGHSH, CDR2 LQKENI. CDR3 length: 16 residues. Here the CDR3 DNA reads TGTGCCAGCTCACCACTTGGGACTAGCAGGGGGAATGAGCAGTTCTTC. Protein product: CASSPLGTSRGNEQFF.

V and J are TRBV7-9 and TRBJ2-7, with 13 bases aligning to TRBD2. Germline CDR1 and CDR2: SEHNR and FQNEAQ (reference sequence). Germline trimming cut 4 bases from V and 9 bases from J; bases unmatched to any gene: 6. The CDR3 totals 14 residues. CDR3 amino acids: CASSSPGLAGLQYF. The CDR3 DNA sequence: TGTGCCAGCAGCTCCCCGGGACTAGCGGGATTGCAGTACTTC.

The chain employs TRBV6-1 and TRBJ1-1; unclear D gene. The CDR3 covers 14 residues. V shed 1 base and J shed 1 base, with 7 bases lying between them. Germline loops: CDR1 MNHNS, CDR2 SASEGT. The CDR3 DNA reads as TGTGCCAGCAGTGAAGGGAGACAGAACACTGAAGCTTTCTTT. This sequence encodes CASSEGRQNTEAFF.

This clone was picked up one time. The chain uses TRBV4-1 and TRBJ1-1; D uncertain. Germline V gene lookup returns CDR1 MGHRA and CDR2 YSYEKL. V was trimmed by 0 bases and J by 1 base, leaving 9 bases between them. The CDR3 is 15 residues long. The CDR3 sequence is CASSQEGYRNTEAFF. The CDR3 DNA reads as TGCGCCAGCAGCCAAGAAGGATACCGGAACACTGAAGCTTTCTTT.

In its sample, this clone was seen once. This chain connects TRBV5-1 to TRBJ1-1, with a tentative D call TRBD1 (6 bases). The germline V and J ends were trimmed by 5 bases and 1 base, with 21 bases remaining between them. Germline values: CDR1 SGHRS, CDR2 YFSETQ. The CDR3 totals 17 residues. CDR3 protein: CASRRITDSNRNTEAFF. For the CDR3, the DNA is TGCGCCAGCAGACGGATCACGGACAGTAACAGGAACACTGAAGCTTTCTTT.

The chain has TRBV5-1 and TRBJ2-3, with D tentatively TRBD2 (5 bases). This CDR3 has 14 amino acids. Germline V gives CDR1 SGHRS, CDR2 YFSETQ. The germline V and J ends were trimmed by 0 bases and 4 bases, with 9 bases remaining between them. CDR3 protein: CASSLGLGADTQYF. DNA for the CDR3: TGCGCCAGCAGCTTGGGCCTGGGAGCAGATACGCAGTATTTT.

CDR3 sequence: CASSVGGSFDYEQYF. CDR3 DNA sequence: TGTGCCAGCAGCGTAGGGGGTAGCTTTGACTACGAGCAGTACTTC. The chain joins TRBV9 to TRBJ2-7; no reliable D call. The CDR3 consists of 15 residues. Looked up from germline, CDR1 is SGDLS and CDR2 is YYNGEE. V lost 0 bases and J lost 3, with 13 bases in between. The complete variable domain, with remaining parts taken from reference TRBV9 and TRBJ2-7, reads DSGVTQTPKHLITATGQRVTLRCSPRSGDLSVYWYQQSLDQGLQFLIQYYNGEERAKGNILERFSAQQFPDLHSELNLSSLELGDSALYFCASSVGGSFDYEQYFGPGTRLTVT.

The J gene is TRBJ2-5, the V gene TRBV7-2, with D perhaps matching TRBD1 (6 bases). CDR1 is SGHTA and CDR2 is FQGNSA in the germline V gene. Trimming took off 5 bases at V and 1 base at J, with 11 bases between the two ends. This CDR3 spans 14 amino acids. In DNA form, the CDR3 reads TGTGCCAGCAGCCATAGGGACACCCAAGAGACCCAGTACTTC. This encodes CASSHRDTQETQYF.

This clone was counted once. Written as DNA, the CDR3 is TGTGCCAGCAGCTTAAGCGGAGGACAGGGGACCTACGAGCAGTACTTC. Translation gives CASSLSGGQGTYEQYF. The V and J genes are TRBV7-8 and TRBJ2-7, with 9 bases lining up with TRBD1. CDR1 and CDR2 from the germline V gene are SGHVS and FQNEAQ. J lost 2 bases, V lost 2 bases, and 7 bases had no gene match. This CDR3 is 16 amino acids long.

This sequence joins TRBV7-8 and TRBJ2-7; maybe TRBD2 (5 bases). V dropped 3 bases and J dropped 4 bases, with 13 bases sitting between them. Germline lookup yields CDR1 SGHVS and CDR2 FQNEAQ. This CDR3 region has 14 residues. The CDR3 loop is CASSFGGRGYEQYF. As DNA, the CDR3 is TGTGCCAGCAGCTTCGGAGGCCGGGGTTACGAGCAGTACTTC.

Points on this clone: Other DNA sequences from this sample encode an identical CDR3 as well. The chain employs TRBV29-1 and TRBJ2-7, with D hard to call. Deletions cut 1 base from V and 3 bases from J, with 7 bases between. Germline assignment: CDR1 SQVTM and CDR2 ANQGSEA. The CDR3 length is 12 residues. CDR3 residues: CSVEGQSYEQYF. The CDR3 coding sequence is TGCAGCGTTGAAGGGCAGAGCTACGAGCAGTACTTC.

The V gene is TRBV6-4, the J gene TRBJ1-1, with D possibly matching TRBD1 (5 bases). The CDR3 covers 13 residues. Germline V gives CDR1 MRHNA, CDR2 SNTAGT. V was trimmed by 6 bases and J by 1 base, leaving 9 bases between them. In DNA, the CDR3 is TGTGCCAGCAGAATGACAGAGAACACTGAAGCTTTCTTT. Translating it yields CASRMTENTEAFF.

The V gene is TRBV27, the J gene TRBJ1-4; D possibly corresponds to TRBD1 (5 bases). The CDR3 is 14 residues long. The germline CDR1 and CDR2 sequences are MNHEY and SMNVEV (reference sequence). V shed 10 bases and J shed 8 bases, with 20 bases lying between them. The CDR3 DNA is TGTGCCATTTCGCGGGGACCCGGGCGGGAAAAACTGTTTTTT. It translates to CAISRGPGREKLFF.

This chain joins TRBV25-1 and TRBJ2-7, with D maybe TRBD1 (6 bases). The V gene lost 5 bases and the J gene lost 4 bases, with 18 bases spanning the gap. Germline V CDR1 and CDR2: MGHDK, SYGVNS. The CDR3 loop spans 15 amino acids. CDR3 nucleotides: TGTGCCAGCAGTTCGTTCCGGGACACTCGATACGAGCAGTACTTC. Translation: CASSSFRDTRYEQYF.

As for this clone: Other DNA sequences in this sample translate to the same CDR3. This sequence joins TRBV6-1 and TRBJ1-5; D gene unclear. The CDR3 runs 11 residues. Germline CDR1 and CDR2: MNHNS and SASEGT. Trimming shortened V by 3 bases and J by 6 bases, and 3 bases separated the two germline ends. The CDR3 DNA sequence: TGTGCCAGCAGTGACCCTCAGCCCCAGCATTTT. Residues: CASSDPQPQHF.

For this clone: This sample includes further DNA sequences coding for the same CDR3. V is TRBV5-1 and J is TRBJ2-7, with D possibly called TRBD1 or TRBD2 (5 bases each). Germline CDR1 is SGHRS and CDR2 is YFSETQ. This CDR3 comprises 13 residues. V was shortened by 2 bases and J by 3 bases, with 9 bases between the two germline ends. The CDR3 sequence is CASSFGTVYEQYF. The CDR3 DNA reads as TGCGCCAGCAGCTTTGGGACGGTCTACGAGCAGTACTTC.

The V gene is TRBV28, the J gene TRBJ2-6; no firm D call. In germline, CDR1 is MDHEN, CDR2 SYDVKM. Trimming took off 4 bases at V and 4 bases at J, with 11 bases between the two ends. This CDR3 is built from 15 residues. This chain's CDR3 is CASSSSLFGANVLTF. DNA of the CDR3: TGTGCCAGCAGTTCCTCCCTTTTCGGGGCCAACGTCCTGACTTTC.

The V call is TRBV20-1, the J call TRBJ2-1; no definite D call. This CDR3 is built from 10 residues. Germline-derived CDR1 and CDR2 are DFQATT and SNEGSKA (reference sequence). The CDR3 reads CSGLDHEQFF. The CDR3, as DNA: TGCAGCGGGCTGGACCATGAGCAGTTCTTC.